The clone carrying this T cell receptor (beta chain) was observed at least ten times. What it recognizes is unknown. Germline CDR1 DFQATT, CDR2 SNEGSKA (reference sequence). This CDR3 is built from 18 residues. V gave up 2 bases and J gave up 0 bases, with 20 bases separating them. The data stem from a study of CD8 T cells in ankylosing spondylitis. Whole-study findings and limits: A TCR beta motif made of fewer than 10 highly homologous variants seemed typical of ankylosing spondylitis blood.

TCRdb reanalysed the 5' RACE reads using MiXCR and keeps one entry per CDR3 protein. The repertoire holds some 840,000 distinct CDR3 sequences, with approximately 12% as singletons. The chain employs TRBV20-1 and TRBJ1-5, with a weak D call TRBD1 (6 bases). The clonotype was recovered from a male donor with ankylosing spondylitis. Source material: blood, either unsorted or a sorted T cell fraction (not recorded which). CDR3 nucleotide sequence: TGCAGTGCTAGACCCCGGGGGGGCGGATCCTATAGCAATCAGCCCCAGCATTTT. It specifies CSARPRGGGSYSNQPQHF.